The rows below give T cell receptor beta chains drawn from one sample of a study of shared clonotypes between healthy human individuals. Only in-frame clones appear in the TCRdb table, and some are missing; sequencing was by immunoSEQ multiplex PCR. The sample shows 950,000 to 1,100,000 clones, more than 75% of them seen only once. What was sequenced was memory CD4+ T cells from PBMCs. The receptors were sampled from a man younger than 30 in good health. Some clones in this sample may be carry-over from other donors' samples. Each CDR3 is given without its conserved first and last residue. Each record gives: V gene, D gene, J gene, CDR3 protein. D genes are given only for firm matches.

TRBV5-1	-	TRBJ1-4	ASSSREQTLPNEKLF
TRBV2	-	TRBJ1-4	ASSEEGEKLF
TRBV14	-	TRBJ1-1	ASSRDMGESNTEAF
TRBV4-3	-	TRBJ1-5	ASSQEGGGNQPQH
TRBV7-9	TRBD1	TRBJ1-3	ASSPQGASGNTIY
TRBV11-2	TRBD1	TRBJ2-3	ASSPQGARDTQY
TRBV27	TRBD2	TRBJ2-1	ASSLRGLAGVF
TRBV30	-	TRBJ2-2	AWSDPFRRSGELF
TRBV7-9	-	TRBJ2-5	ASSLVSAGQY
TRBV29-1	TRBD1	TRBJ1-2	SVRQGGYGYT
TRBV5-6	-	TRBJ1-4	ASSSQGMAPGEKLF
TRBV28	-	TRBJ2-5	ASRLGETQY
TRBV5-6	TRBD1	TRBJ2-7	ASSVQGAEQY
TRBV30	-	TRBJ2-1	AWRRWNEQF